This T cell receptor (beta chain) emerged from a study of early T cells in non-severe SARS-CoV-2 infection. At the level of the study: The input, bulk RNA from unsorted whole blood, was sequenced, and chains were unpaired.

Study-wide findings and caveats: A preference for anti-spike CD8 responses marked VDJdb matching, which missed private and CD4 specificities.

The library protocol tagged individual cDNA molecules with unique molecular identifiers. TCRdb ran MiXCR on the 5' RACE reads and lists one entry per CDR3 protein. The sample lists around 70,000 distinct CDR3 sequences, 15% to 18% seen once, with roughly 12% in the top ten. As for this clonotype: The antigen is undetermined.

CDR3 length: 20 residues. From germline, CDR1 is SEHNR and CDR2 FQNEAQ (reference sequence). Trimming shortened V by 3 bases and J by 1 base, and 26 bases separated the two germline ends. Sequences were obtained from whole blood. The sequence came from an adult who was a healthcare worker with PCR-confirmed SARS-CoV-2 infection or an uninfected control (not recorded which). The chain couples TRBV7-9 to TRBJ2-3; possibly TRBD1 for D (6 bases). The CDR3 protein is CASSLATPTGQLLGTDTQYF. The CDR3 nucleotides are TGTGCCAGCAGCTTGGCGACACCGACAGGCCAACTCCTCGGCACAGATACGCAGTATTTT.